The sequence of this T cell receptor beta chain was determined in a study of T-cell memory formation after mild COVID-19. From the 5' RACE reads, TCRdb called clonotypes with MiXCR, one entry per CDR3 protein. The table lists roughly 310,000 distinct CDR3 sequences, approximately 15% of them singletons. Germline CDR1 is SGHTA and CDR2 is FQGNSA. The V end lost 7 bases, the J end lost 0 bases, and 13 bases lay between the germline ends. The CDR3 has 15 residues. This chain joins TRBV7-2 and TRBJ2-1; D remains ambiguous. Sample: PBMCs or a T cell subset sorted from them (not recorded which). This TCR was sampled from a man between 18 and 35 years old who had mild COVID-19 (a few samples of this study predate the infection). Cell type and time point are not known. The CDR3 DNA follows: TGTGCCAGCACCTTGATGGAAGCCTCCTACAATGAGCAGTTCTTC. It yields the protein CASTLMEASYNEQFF. The complete variable domain, with remaining parts taken from reference TRBV7-2 and TRBJ2-1, reads GAGVSQSPSNKVTEKGKDVELRCDPISGHTALYWYRQSLGQGLEFLIYFQGNSAPDKSGLPSDRFSAERTGGSVSTLTIQRTQQEDSAVYLCASTLMEASYNEQFFGPGTRLTVL.